This entry concerns a single TCR beta chain. It was during active infection that Seattle patients were enrolled and then longitudinally followed. In the original analysis: Amplification of reference gene primers provided the estimated nucleated cell counts. Clones were read by immunoSEQ multiplex PCR, and TCRdb kept only the in-frame ones, dropping some. For V, J and clone size, that table is used; D and trimming come from the DNA. This sample has roughly 380,000 clones, with approximately 89% found just once. This specimen comes from a study of blood T cell repertoires in COVID-19. Study context: Material from acute and convalescent COVID-19 was sourced from the United States, Italy and Spain. Sources were T cells, B-cell-depleted T cells, or PBMCs; the material itself was cDNA or gDNA.

The CDR3 extends over 15 amino acids. Germline CDR1 reads MRHNA; CDR2 reads SNTAGT. J was trimmed by 2 bases and V by 6 bases; bases with no gene match: 7. V gene TRBV6-4 combines with J gene TRBJ2-1, with TRBD2 matching over 7 bases. The clonotype was recovered from a woman between 55 and 75 years old with COVID-19, enrolled during active disease. The sequenced sample was peripheral blood. CDR3 sequence (DNA): TGTGCCAGCAGCCTCGACCGGGGGGCCTACAATGAGCAGTTCTTC. It specifies CASSLDRGAYNEQFF.